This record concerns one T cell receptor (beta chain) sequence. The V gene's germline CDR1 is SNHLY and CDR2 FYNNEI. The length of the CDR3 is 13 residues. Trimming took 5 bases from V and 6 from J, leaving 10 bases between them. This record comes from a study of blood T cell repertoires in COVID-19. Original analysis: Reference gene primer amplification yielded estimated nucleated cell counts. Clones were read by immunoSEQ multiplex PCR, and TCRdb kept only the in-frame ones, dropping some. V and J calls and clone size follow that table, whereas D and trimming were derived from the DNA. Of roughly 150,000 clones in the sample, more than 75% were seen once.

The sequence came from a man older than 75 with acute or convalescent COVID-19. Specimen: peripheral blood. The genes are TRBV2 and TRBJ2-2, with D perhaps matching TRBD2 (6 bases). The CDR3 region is CASSPPGAGELFF. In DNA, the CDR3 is TGTGCCAGCAGTCCCCCGGGGGCCGGGGAGCTGTTTTTT.